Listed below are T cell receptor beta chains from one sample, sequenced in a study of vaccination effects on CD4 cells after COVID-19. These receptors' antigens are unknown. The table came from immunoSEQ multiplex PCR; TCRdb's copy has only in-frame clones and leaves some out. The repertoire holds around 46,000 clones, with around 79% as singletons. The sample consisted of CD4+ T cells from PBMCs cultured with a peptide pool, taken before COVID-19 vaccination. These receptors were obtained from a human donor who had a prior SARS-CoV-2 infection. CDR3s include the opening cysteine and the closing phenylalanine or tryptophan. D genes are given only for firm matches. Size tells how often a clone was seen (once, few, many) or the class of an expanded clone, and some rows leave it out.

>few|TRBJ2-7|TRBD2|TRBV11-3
CASSLTSGSYEQYF
TGTGCCAGCAGCTTGACTAGCGGGAGCTACGAGCAGTACTTC
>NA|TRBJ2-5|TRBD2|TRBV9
CASSVAPDTGLAGQETQYF
TGTGCCAGCAGCGTAGCTCCCGACACAGGACTAGCGGGCCAAGAGACCCAGTACTTC
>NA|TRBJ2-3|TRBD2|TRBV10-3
CAIRTSGSSTDTQYF
TGTGCCATCAGGACTAGCGGATCTAGCACAGATACGCAGTATTTT
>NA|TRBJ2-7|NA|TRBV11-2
CASSPAGTVTYEQYF
TGTGCCAGCAGCCCCGCCGGGACGGTAACGTACGAGCAGTACTTC
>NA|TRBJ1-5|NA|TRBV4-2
CASSQEDTHNQPQHF
TGTGCCAGCAGCCAAGAGGACACCCACAATCAGCCCCAGCATTTT
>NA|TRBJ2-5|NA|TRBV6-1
CASSELRLAQYF
TGTGCCAGCAGTGAATTGAGGCTGGCCCAGTACTTC
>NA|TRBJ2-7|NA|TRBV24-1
CATSDQYRAQQYF
TGTGCCACCAGTGACCAATACAGGGCCCAGCAGTACTTC
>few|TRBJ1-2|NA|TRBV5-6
CASSLVTDGYTF
TGTGCCAGCAGCTTGGTGACGGATGGCTACACCTTC
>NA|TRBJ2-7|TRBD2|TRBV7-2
CASSSGLAVGEQYF
TGTGCCAGCAGCTCCGGACTAGCGGTAGGGGAGCAGTACTTC
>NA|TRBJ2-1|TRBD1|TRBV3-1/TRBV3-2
CASSDRGWGAQFF
TGTGCCAGCAGCGACAGGGGGTGGGGGGCCCAGTTCTTC
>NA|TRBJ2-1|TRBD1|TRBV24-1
CATSDWSGQTSINEQFF
TGTGCCACCAGTGATTGGTCGGGACAGACATCAATCAATGAGCAGTTCTTC
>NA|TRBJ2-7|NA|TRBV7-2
CASSLEGGLISSYEQYF
TGTGCCAGCAGCTTAGAGGGGGGACTGATAAGCTCCTACGAGCAGTACTTC
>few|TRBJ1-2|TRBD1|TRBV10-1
CARQSTGGHYGYTF
TGCGCCAGACAATCAACAGGGGGTCACTATGGCTACACCTTC
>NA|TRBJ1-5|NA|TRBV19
CASTPGLGARQPQHF
TGTGCCAGTACCCCGGGTCTCGGAGCCAGACAGCCCCAGCATTTT
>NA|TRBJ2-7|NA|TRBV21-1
CASGDSDLISSYEQYF
TGTGCCAGCGGGGACAGCGACCTCATTAGCTCCTACGAGCAGTACTTC
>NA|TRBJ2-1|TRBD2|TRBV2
CASSGLAGVAYNEQFF
TGTGCCAGCAGTGGATTAGCGGGGGTCGCCTACAATGAGCAGTTCTTC
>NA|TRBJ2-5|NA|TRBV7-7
CASSLGPGMYQETQYF
TGTGCTAGCAGCTTAGGGCCAGGGATGTACCAAGAGACCCAGTACTTC
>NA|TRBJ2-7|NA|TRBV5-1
CASSLSGGSYEQYF
TGCGCCAGCAGCTTGTCAGGCGGCTCCTACGAGCAGTACTTC
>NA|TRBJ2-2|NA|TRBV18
CASSPIIPGELFF
TGTGCCAGCTCACCGATCATACCCGGGGAGCTGTTTTTT
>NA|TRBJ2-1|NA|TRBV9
CASSVATRWNEQFF
TGTGCCAGCAGCGTAGCTACTAGATGGAATGAGCAGTTCTTC
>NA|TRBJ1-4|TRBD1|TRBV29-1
CSGRQGINEKLFF
TGCAGCGGGCGACAGGGAATCAATGAAAAACTGTTTTTT
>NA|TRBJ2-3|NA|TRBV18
CASSTATDTQYF
TGTGCCAGCTCCACAGCTACAGATACGCAGTATTTT
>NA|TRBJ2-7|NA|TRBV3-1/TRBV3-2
CASSQSYEQYF
TGTGCCAGCAGCCAATCCTACGAGCAGTACTTC
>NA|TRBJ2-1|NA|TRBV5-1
CASSLVRASSYNEQFF
TGCGCCAGCAGCTTGGTTCGGGCGAGCTCCTACAATGAGCAGTTCTTC
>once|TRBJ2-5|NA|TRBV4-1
CASSQDLARTTTQYF
TGCGCCAGCAGCCAAGATTTGGCTAGAACGACGACCCAGTACTTC
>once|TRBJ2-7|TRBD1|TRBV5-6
CASSLDRGIYEQYF
TGTGCCAGCAGCTTGGACAGGGGAATCTACGAGCAGTACTTC
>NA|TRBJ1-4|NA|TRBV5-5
CASSPRVRGNEKLFF
TGTGCCAGCAGCCCAAGGGTTCGGGGAAATGAAAAACTGTTTTTT
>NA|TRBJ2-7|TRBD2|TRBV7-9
CASSSSGGGSEQYF
TGTGCCAGCAGCTCAAGCGGGGGGGGTAGCGAGCAGTACTTC
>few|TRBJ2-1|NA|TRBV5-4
CASSRRGRGGDEQFF
TGTGCCAGCAGCCGCCGGGGACGAGGTGGCGATGAGCAGTTCTTC
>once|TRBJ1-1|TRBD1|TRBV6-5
CASSSRGRGTEAFF
TGTGCCAGCAGTTCCAGGGGGCGAGGCACTGAAGCTTTCTTT
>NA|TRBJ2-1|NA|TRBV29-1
CSVRPGSYNEQFF
TGCAGCGTTAGGCCAGGTTCCTACAATGAGCAGTTCTTC
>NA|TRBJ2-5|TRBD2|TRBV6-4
CASRGSSGRETQYF
TGTGCCAGCAGGGGGTCTAGCGGGCGGGAGACCCAGTACTTC
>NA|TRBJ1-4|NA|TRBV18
CASSQNWGGPDEKLFF
TGTGCCAGCTCTCAGAACTGGGGGGGGCCGGATGAAAAACTGTTTTTT
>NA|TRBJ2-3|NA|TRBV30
CAWSDLTDTQYF
TGTGCCTGGAGTGACTTAACAGATACGCAGTATTTT
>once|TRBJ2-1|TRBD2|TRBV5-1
CASSLGIEASGNEQFF
TGCGCCAGCAGCTTGGGGATTGAGGCTAGCGGGAATGAGCAGTTCTTC
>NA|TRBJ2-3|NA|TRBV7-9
CASSPLVSDTQYF
TGTGCCAGCAGCCCCCTCGTATCAGATACGCAGTATTTT
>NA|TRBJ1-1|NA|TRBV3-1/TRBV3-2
CASSQVGRGTEAFF
TGTGCCAGCAGCCAAGTGGGCAGGGGCACTGAAGCTTTCTTT
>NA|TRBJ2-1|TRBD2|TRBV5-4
CASSWGGRDSYNEQFF
TGTGCCAGCAGTTGGGGGGGGAGGGACTCCTACAATGAGCAGTTCTTC
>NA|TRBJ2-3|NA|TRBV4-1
CASSQGPLGRSVSDTQYF
TGCGCCAGCAGCCAAGGTCCCCTAGGCCGGTCCGTCAGCGATACGCAGTATTTT
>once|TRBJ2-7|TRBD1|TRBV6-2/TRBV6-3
CASSYSPTGVVTYEQYF
TGTGCCAGCAGTTACTCGCCTACAGGGGTGGTGACCTACGAGCAGTACTTC
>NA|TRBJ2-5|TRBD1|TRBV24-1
CATSDDRGETQYF
TGTGCCACCAGTGATGACAGGGGTGAGACCCAGTACTTC
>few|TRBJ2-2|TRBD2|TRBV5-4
CASRSGGADGGELFF
TGTGCCAGCAGGTCGGGAGGTGCTGATGGCGGGGAGCTGTTTTTT
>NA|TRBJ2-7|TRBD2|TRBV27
CASSLSGSSYEQYF
TGTGCCAGCAGCCTGAGCGGGAGCTCCTACGAGCAGTACTTC
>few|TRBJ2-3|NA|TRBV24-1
CATSDLPTSPSTDTQYF
TGTGCCACCAGTGATTTGCCTACTAGTCCAAGCACAGATACGCAGTATTTT
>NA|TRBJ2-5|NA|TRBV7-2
CASKQGGPQETQYF
TGTGCCAGCAAGCAGGGGGGCCCCCAAGAGACCCAGTACTTC
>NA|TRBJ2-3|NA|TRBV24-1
CATSDTPGAGRTDTQYF
TGTGCCACCAGTGACACCCCGGGGGCTGGGCGCACAGATACGCAGTATTTT
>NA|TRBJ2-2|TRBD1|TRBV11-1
CASRPNRGLGTGELFF
TGTGCCAGCAGGCCCAACAGGGGCTTGGGCACCGGGGAGCTGTTTTTT
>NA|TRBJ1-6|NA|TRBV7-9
CASSLEGRGSPLHF
TGTGCCAGCAGCTTAGAGGGCAGGGGTTCACCCCTCCACTTT
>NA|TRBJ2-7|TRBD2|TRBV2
CASSGGSGLAGYEQYF
TGTGCCAGCAGCGGGGGGTCGGGACTAGCGGGCTACGAGCAGTACTTC
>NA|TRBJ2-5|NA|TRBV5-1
CASSFQETQYF
TGCGCCAGCAGCTTCCAAGAGACCCAGTACTTC
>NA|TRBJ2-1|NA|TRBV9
CASSPGWGDRYNEQFF
TGTGCCAGCAGCCCCGGCTGGGGGGACCGGTACAATGAGCAGTTCTTC
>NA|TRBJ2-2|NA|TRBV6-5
CASSYRRGTPTGELFF
TGTGCCAGCAGTTACCGTCGAGGGACTCCCACCGGGGAGCTGTTTTTT
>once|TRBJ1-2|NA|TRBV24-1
CATSDSQGWDYGYTF
TGTGCCACCAGTGATTCCCAGGGGTGGGACTATGGCTACACCTTC
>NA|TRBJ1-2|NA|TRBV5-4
CASSLEGAYGYTF
TGTGCCAGCAGTTTGGAAGGGGCGTATGGCTACACCTTC
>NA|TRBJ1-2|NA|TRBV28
CASSLVAGDPYGYTF
TGTGCCAGCAGTTTAGTGGCAGGGGACCCCTATGGCTACACCTTC
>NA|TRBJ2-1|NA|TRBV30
CAWSDPGSEQFF
TGTGCCTGGAGTGACCCGGGGAGTGAGCAGTTCTTC
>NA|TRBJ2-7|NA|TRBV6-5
CASTRGPPAEQYF
TGTGCCAGCACCAGGGGTCCCCCCGCCGAGCAGTACTTC
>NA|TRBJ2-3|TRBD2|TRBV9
CASSVYSGSGVTQYF
TGTGCCAGCAGCGTATATAGCGGGAGTGGGGTTACGCAGTATTTT
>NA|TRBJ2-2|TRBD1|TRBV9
CASSVDGQGTGELFF
TGTGCCAGCAGCGTAGATGGACAGGGAACCGGGGAGCTGTTTTTT
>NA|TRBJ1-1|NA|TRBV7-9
CASSLVADTEAFF
TGTGCCAGCAGCTTAGTGGCAGACACTGAAGCTTTCTTT